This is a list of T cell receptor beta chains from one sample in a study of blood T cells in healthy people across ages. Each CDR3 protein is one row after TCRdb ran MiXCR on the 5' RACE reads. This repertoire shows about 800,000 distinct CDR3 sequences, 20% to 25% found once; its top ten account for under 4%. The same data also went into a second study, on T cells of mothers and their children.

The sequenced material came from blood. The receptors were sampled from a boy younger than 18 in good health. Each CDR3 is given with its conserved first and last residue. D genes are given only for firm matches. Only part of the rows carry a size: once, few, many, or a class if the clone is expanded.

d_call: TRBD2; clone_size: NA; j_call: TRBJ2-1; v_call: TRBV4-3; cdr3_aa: CASSQVLAEYNEQFF; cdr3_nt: TGCGCCAGCAGCCAAGTGCTAGCGGAGTACAATGAGCAGTTCTTC
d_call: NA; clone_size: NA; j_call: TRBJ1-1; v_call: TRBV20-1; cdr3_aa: CSASNAGLNTEAFF; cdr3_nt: TGCAGTGCTAGTAATGCGGGCTTGAACACTGAAGCTTTCTTT
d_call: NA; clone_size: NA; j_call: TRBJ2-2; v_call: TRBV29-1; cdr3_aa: CSVLTGPRGGELFF; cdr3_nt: TGCAGCGTCCTGACAGGGCCGCGGGGCGGGGAGCTGTTTTTT
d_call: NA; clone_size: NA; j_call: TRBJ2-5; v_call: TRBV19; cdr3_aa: CASSIGGGYEETQYF; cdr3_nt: TGTGCCAGTAGTATTGGAGGAGGCTACGAAGAGACCCAGTACTTC
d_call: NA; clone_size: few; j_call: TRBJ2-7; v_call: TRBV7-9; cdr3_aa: CASSSTSATRHEQYF; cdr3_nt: TGTGCCAGCAGCTCGACCTCGGCGACTCGCCACGAGCAGTACTTC
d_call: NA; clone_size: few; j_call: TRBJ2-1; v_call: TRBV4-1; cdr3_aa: CASSHSLENWDNGEQFF; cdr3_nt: TGCGCCAGCAGCCATTCGTTGGAGAATTGGGACAATGGTGAGCAGTTCTTC
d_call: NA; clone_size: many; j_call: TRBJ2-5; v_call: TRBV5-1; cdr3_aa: CASSPLSRAETQYF; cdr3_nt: TGCGCCAGCAGCCCATTAAGTCGGGCGGAGACCCAGTACTTC
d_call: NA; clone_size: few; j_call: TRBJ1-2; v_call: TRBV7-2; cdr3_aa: CASSLARRDGYTF; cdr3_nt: TGTGCCAGCAGCTTAGCGCGGCGAGATGGCTACACCTTC
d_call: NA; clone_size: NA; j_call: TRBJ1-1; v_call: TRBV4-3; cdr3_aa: CASSQELAWTEAFF; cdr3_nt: TGCGCCAGCAGCCAAGAACTGGCCTGGACTGAAGCTTTCTTT
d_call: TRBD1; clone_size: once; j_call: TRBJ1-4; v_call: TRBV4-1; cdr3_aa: CASSQALWTGDSDGKEKLFF; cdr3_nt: TGCGCCAGCAGCCAAGCTCTTTGGACAGGCGACTCCGACGGGAAAGAAAAACTGTTTTTT
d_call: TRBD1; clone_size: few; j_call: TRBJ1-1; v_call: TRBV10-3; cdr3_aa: CAISQGQPNTEAFF; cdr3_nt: TGTGCCATCAGCCAGGGACAGCCGAACACTGAAGCTTTCTTT
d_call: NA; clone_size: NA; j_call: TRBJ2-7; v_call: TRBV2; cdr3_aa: CASKRDIYEQYF; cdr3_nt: TGTGCCAGCAAGCGGGACATCTACGAGCAGTACTTC
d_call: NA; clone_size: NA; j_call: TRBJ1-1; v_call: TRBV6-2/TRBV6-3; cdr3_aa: CASRDSILQGKAFF; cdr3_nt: TGTGCCAGCAGAGACAGCATTCTACAGGGTAAAGCTTTCTTT
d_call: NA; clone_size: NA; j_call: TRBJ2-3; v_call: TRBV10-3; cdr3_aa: CAIRTPGTYNSTDTQYF; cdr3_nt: TGTGCCATCAGGACCCCCGGGACTTACAATAGCACAGATACGCAGTATTTT
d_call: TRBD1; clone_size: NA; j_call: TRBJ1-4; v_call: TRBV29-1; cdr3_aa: CSGGDRRYEKPFF; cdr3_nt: TGCAGCGGGGGGGACAGACGGTATGAAAAACCGTTTTTT
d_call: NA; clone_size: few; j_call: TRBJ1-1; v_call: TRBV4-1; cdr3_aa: CASSQIGQSSEAFF; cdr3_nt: TGCGCCAGCAGCCAGATAGGACAGTCCTCTGAAGCTTTCTTT
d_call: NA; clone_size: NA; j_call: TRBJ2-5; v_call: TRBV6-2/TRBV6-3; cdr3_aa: CASSSLRGETQYF; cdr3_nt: TGTGCCAGCAGCTCTTTACGGGGGGAGACCCAGTACTTC
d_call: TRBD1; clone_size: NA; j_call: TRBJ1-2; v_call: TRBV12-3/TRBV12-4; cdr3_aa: CASSEGQFSPYGYTF; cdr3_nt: TGTGCCAGCAGTGAGGGACAGTTTAGCCCCTATGGCTACACCTTC
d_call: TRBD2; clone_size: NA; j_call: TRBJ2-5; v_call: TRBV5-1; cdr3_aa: CASSPGGTSGTETQYF; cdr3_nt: TGCGCCAGCAGCCCCGGCGGGACTAGCGGGACGGAGACCCAGTACTTC
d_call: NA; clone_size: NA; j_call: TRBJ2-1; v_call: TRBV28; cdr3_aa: CASSRTGMNNEQFF; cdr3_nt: TGTGCCAGCAGTAGGACTGGTATGAACAATGAGCAGTTCTTC
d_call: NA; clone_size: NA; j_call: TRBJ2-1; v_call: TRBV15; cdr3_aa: CATSRDKAGSSYNEQFF; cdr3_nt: TGTGCCACCAGCAGAGATAAGGCGGGGAGCTCCTACAATGAGCAGTTCTTC
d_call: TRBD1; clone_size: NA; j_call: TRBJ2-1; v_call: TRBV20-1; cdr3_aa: CSARDRRQGYNEQFF; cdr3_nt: TGCAGTGCTAGAGATCGACGACAGGGCTACAATGAGCAGTTCTTC
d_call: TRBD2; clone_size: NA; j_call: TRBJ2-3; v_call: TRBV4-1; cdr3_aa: CASSQKAGGADTQYF; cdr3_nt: TGCGCCAGCAGCCAGAAAGCGGGGGGTGCAGATACGCAGTATTTT
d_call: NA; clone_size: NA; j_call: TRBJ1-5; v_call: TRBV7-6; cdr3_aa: CASSFPGRQPQHF; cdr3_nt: TGTGCCAGCAGCTTCCCGGGCCGGCAGCCCCAGCATTTT
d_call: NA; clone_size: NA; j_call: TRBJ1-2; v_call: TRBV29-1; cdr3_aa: CSVVTGIVAGYTF; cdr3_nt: TGCAGCGTTGTAACAGGGATTGTCGCTGGCTACACCTTC
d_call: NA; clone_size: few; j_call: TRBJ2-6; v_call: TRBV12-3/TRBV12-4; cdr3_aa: CASSIDPSSGANVLTF; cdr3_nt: TGTGCCAGCAGTATAGATCCGTCCTCTGGGGCCAACGTCCTGACTTTC
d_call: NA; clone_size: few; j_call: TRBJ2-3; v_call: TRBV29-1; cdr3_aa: CTGVTGRGDTQYF; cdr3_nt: TGCACCGGAGTCACAGGGCGCGGAGATACGCAGTATTTT
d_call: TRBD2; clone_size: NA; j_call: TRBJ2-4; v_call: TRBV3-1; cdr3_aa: CASSRGLALQYF; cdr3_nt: TGTGCCAGCAGCCGAGGACTAGCGCTGCAGTACTTC
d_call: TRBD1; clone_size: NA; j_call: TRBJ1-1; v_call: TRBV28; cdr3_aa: CASSLSGTGSSGAFF; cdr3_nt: TGTGCCAGCAGTTTATCGGGGACAGGGAGCAGTGGAGCTTTCTTT
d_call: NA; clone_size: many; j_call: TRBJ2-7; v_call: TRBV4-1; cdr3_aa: CASSQVPTTSYEQYF; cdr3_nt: TGCGCCAGCAGCCAAGTGCCAACGACCTCCTACGAGCAGTACTTC
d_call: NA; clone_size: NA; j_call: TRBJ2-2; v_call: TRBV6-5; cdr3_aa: CASSYSRAGELFF; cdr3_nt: TGTGCCAGCAGTTACAGCAGGGCCGGGGAGCTGTTTTTT
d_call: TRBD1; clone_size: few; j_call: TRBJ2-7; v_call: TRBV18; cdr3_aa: CASSPPTRQGAYEQYF; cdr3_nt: TGTGCCAGCTCACCACCGACTCGACAGGGGGCGTACGAGCAGTACTTC
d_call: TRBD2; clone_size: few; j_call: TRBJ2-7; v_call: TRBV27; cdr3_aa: CASSLGASGNEQYF; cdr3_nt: TGTGCCAGCAGTTTGGGGGCTAGCGGGAACGAGCAGTACTTC
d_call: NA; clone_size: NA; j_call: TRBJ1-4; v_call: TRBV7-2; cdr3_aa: CASSRTGRVGEKLFF; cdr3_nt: TGTGCCAGCAGCCGGACGGGGCGAGTTGGAGAAAAACTGTTTTTT
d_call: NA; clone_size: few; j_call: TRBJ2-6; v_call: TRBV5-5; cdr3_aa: CANSPEAPGAGANVLTF; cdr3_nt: TGTGCCAACAGCCCTGAAGCCCCAGGCGCTGGGGCCAACGTCCTGACTTTC
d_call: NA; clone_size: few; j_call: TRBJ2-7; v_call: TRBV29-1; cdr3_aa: CSVVDSVSYEQYF; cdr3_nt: TGCAGCGTCGTAGACAGCGTGTCCTACGAGCAGTACTTC
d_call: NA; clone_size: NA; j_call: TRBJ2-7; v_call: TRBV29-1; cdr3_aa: CSVDRGAGEQYF; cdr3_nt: TGCAGCGTTGACAGGGGGGCTGGGGAGCAGTACTTC
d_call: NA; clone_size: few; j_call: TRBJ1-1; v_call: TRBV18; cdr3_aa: CASSPPEGNTEAFF; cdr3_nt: TGTGCCAGCTCACCACCTGAGGGGAACACTGAAGCTTTCTTT